Each of the 30 T cell receptor beta chains below was sequenced from the same sample in a study of blood T cell repertoires in COVID-19. The assay was immunoSEQ multiplex PCR, and TCRdb's table has in-frame clones only and misses some. Here the sample spans fewer than 70,000 clones, 85% to 90% being singletons. The sequenced sample was peripheral blood. These receptors were taken from a man in his fifties with acute or convalescent COVID-19.

The rearrangement links TRBV3-1 (or the pseudogene TRBV3-2) to TRBJ2-1; 8 bases agree with TRBD1. J was trimmed by 5 bases and V by 7 bases; bases with no gene match: 7. In germline, CDR1 is LGHDT, CDR2 YNNKEL (reference sequence). The CDR3 contains 14 residues. The CDR3 protein is CASTSGTGDNEQFF. The CDR3 nucleotides read TGTGCCAGCACCTCCGGGACAGGAGACAATGAGCAGTTCTTC.

The genes are TRBV28 and TRBJ1-1; the match to TRBD1 covers 7 bases. From germline, CDR1 is MDHEN and CDR2 SYDVKM. Trimming took 6 bases from V and 6 from J; bases not matched to a gene: 13. The CDR3 totals 15 residues. CDR3 bases: TGTGCCAGCAGGACTGCCGGGACAGAAGGTCCTGAAGCTTTCTTT. Protein sequence: CASRTAGTEGPEAFF.

The chain links TRBV28 to TRBJ2-1; 8 positions match TRBD2. V shed 5 bases and J 7 bases; nucleotides not matched to a gene: 16. The CDR3 extends over 17 amino acids. The germline V gene has CDR1 MDHEN and CDR2 SYDVKM. The DNA for the CDR3 is TGTGCCAGCAGTAACTCGTTAGGGACTAGAGAGATAAATGAGCAGTTCTTC. This translates into CASSNSLGTREINEQFF.

The chain recombines TRBV4-3 with TRBJ1-4; a weak D match, TRBD1 (5 bases). Germline V lookup: CDR1 LGHNA, CDR2 YSLEER. Trimming shortened V by 5 bases and J by 7 bases, and 11 bases separated the two germline ends. The CDR3 runs to 13 residues. The chain's CDR3 is CASSKGTVEKLFF. DNA of the CDR3: TGCGCCAGCAGCAAAGGGACTGTTGAAAAACTGTTTTTT.

This rearrangement joins TRBV24-1 to TRBJ1-1; TRBD1 agrees at 8 bases. After removal of 6 bases from V and 4 bases from J, the junction contained 3 bases not matched to a gene. This CDR3 contains 13 residues. CDR1 is KGHDR and CDR2 is SFDVKD in the germline V gene. The CDR3 nucleotides read TGTGCCACCAGTATGACAGGGGCCACTGAAGCTTTCTTT. Translating it yields CATSMTGATEAFF.

The rearrangement links TRBV5-1 to TRBJ2-5; 8 positions match TRBD1. The CDR3 totals 14 residues. Germline CDR1 is SGHRS and CDR2 is YFSETQ. The V segment lost 3 bases and the J segment 1 base; nucleotides outside the gene matches: 2. CDR3: CASSSGQAQETQYF. The CDR3 DNA is TGCGCCAGCAGCTCGGGACAGGCCCAAGAGACCCAGTACTTC.

This chain links TRBV28 with TRBJ2-5; TRBD1 matches 8 bases. Trimming cost V 6 bases and J 2 bases; bases outside gene matches: 2. The CDR3 contains 13 residues. Germline V gene data show CDR1 as MDHEN and CDR2 as SYDVKM. The DNA of the CDR3 is TGTGCCAGCAGGAGGACAGGGCAAGAGACCCAGTACTTC. As protein: CASRRTGQETQYF.

The chain uses TRBV14 and TRBJ2-5; 8 bases match TRBD1. J lost 4 bases, V lost 1 base, and 8 bases had no gene match. CDR1 and CDR2 from the germline V gene are SGHDN and FVKESK. This CDR3 spans 16 amino acids. CDR3: CASSQGTGWMGETQYF. The CDR3, as DNA: TGTGCCAGCAGCCAAGGGACAGGGTGGATGGGAGAGACCCAGTACTTC. Combining the CDR3 with reference TRBV14 and TRBJ2-5 gives the whole variable domain EAGVTQFPSHSVIEKGQTVTLRCDPISGHDNLYWYRRVMGKEIKFLLHFVKESKQDESGMPNNRFLAERTGGTYSTLKVQPAELEDSGVYFCASSQGTGWMGETQYFGPGTRLLVL.

This clone showed up just a few times. This chain connects TRBV29-1 to TRBJ1-3, with 8 bases identical to TRBD1. The CDR3 has 15 amino acids. Germline CDR1 and CDR2: SQVTM and ANQGSEA. J lost 4 bases, V lost 6 bases, and 11 bases had no gene match. The CDR3 bases are TGCAGCGTGTCGACAGGGGACCCGGCCGGAAACACCATATATTTT. This gives the protein CSVSTGDPAGNTIYF.

The chain has TRBV20-1 and TRBJ1-2; D not certain. V dropped 6 bases and J dropped 5 bases, with 10 bases sitting between them. The germline CDR1 and CDR2 sequences are DFQATT and SNEGSKA (reference sequence). CDR3 size: 11 residues. CDR3 DNA sequence: TGCAGTGCCCGGACTGGTTATGGCTACACCTTC. It is translated as CSARTGYGYTF.

The table lists this clone with a count of one. The chain couples TRBV30 to TRBJ1-6; TRBD1 aligns across 10 bases. Germline CDR1 reads GTSNPN; CDR2 reads SVGIG (reference sequence). V shed 1 base and J 14 bases; nucleotides not matched to a gene: 11. The CDR3 runs to 15 residues. The CDR3 DNA sequence: TGTGCCTGGAGTGCCCCCCAACGGGGACAGGGGTCCCTCCACTTT. It codes for CAWSAPQRGQGSLHF.

The chain is built from TRBV29-1 and TRBJ2-5; TRBD2 aligns across 9 bases. The V segment lost 4 bases and the J segment 0 bases; nucleotides outside the gene matches: 3. This CDR3 contains 14 residues. CDR1 is SQVTM and CDR2 is ANQGSEA in the germline V gene. The CDR3 sequence is CSVGRGGNQETQYF. CDR3 bases: TGCAGCGTTGGGCGGGGGGGGAACCAAGAGACCCAGTACTTC.

J is TRBJ2-7 and V is TRBV19; 7 nucleotides line up with TRBD1. The V and J ends lost 7 bases and 3 bases, in that order; junction bases with no gene match: 9. Germline assignment: CDR1 LNHDA and CDR2 SQIVND (reference sequence). This CDR3 region has 14 residues. In nucleotides, the CDR3 is TGTGCCAGTATATTCAGGGACAGACGCTACGAGCAGTACGTC. As protein: CASIFRDRRYEQYV.

The chain uses TRBV27 and TRBJ2-2; 12 bases are shared with TRBD2. The CDR3 spans 17 residues. J lost 6 bases, V lost 3 bases, and 8 bases had no gene match. Per germline, CDR1 MNHEY and CDR2 SMNVEV (reference sequence). The CDR3 is CASSFSRLAGGAGELFF. The CDR3 nucleotides read TGTGCCAGCAGTTTCTCACGCCTAGCGGGAGGGGCCGGGGAGCTGTTTTTT.

CDR3 region: CASSPRVHPDQPQHF. The CDR3 DNA sequence: TGTGCCAGCTCACCCAGGGTCCACCCGGATCAGCCCCAGCATTTT. J is TRBJ1-5 and V is TRBV18, with D possibly matching TRBD1 (5 bases). Per the germline V gene, CDR1 is KGHSH and CDR2 is LQKENI. This CDR3 has 15 residues. Trimming stripped 3 bases from V and 5 bases from J, with 14 bases between.

The DNA for the CDR3 is TGCGCCAGCCCCCCCTGGCTCGCAAAGGGGGTCACTGAAGCTTTCTTT. This gives the protein CASPPWLAKGVTEAFF. The J gene is TRBJ1-1, the V gene TRBV23-1; a possible D gene is TRBD1 (6 bases). Being an ORF, TRBV23-1 has a function that is uncertain. With 8 bases removed from V and 4 bases from J, the gap between germline ends came to 23 bases. This CDR3 is 16 amino acids long.

V usage is TRBV25-1 and J usage is TRBJ1-2, with D possibly TRBD1 on 6 matching bases. The CDR3 spans 14 residues. The germline CDR1 and CDR2 sequences are MGHDK and SYGVNS. V lost 3 bases and J 10 bases, leaving 18 bases between the germline ends. The CDR3 DNA follows: TGTGCCAGCAGTGAGGACAGCTCGTTACGCGCCTACACCTTC. Its protein product is CASSEDSSLRAYTF.

The rearrangement uses TRBV18 and TRBJ2-1; no definite D call. The CDR3 is made up of 15 amino acids. The V gene lost 1 base and the J gene lost 0 bases, with 7 bases spanning the gap. Germline V gives CDR1 KGHSH, CDR2 LQKENI. DNA of the CDR3: TGTGCCAGCTCACCACTCCTCAGCTCCTACAATGAGCAGTTCTTC. Translation: CASSPLLSSYNEQFF.

The V call is TRBV7-9, the J call TRBJ1-1; possible D gene TRBD1, 6 bases. Trimming pared 2 bases from V and 0 bases from J, leaving 10 bases between. Germline V gene data show CDR1 as SEHNR and CDR2 as FQNEAQ (reference sequence). CDR3 length equals 15 residues. CDR3 coding DNA: TGTGCCAGCAGCTTAACAGGGTACATGAACACTGAAGCTTTCTTT. Its protein is CASSLTGYMNTEAFF.

The chain links TRBV30 to TRBJ2-5; D is unclear. The CDR3 has 13 residues. The V end lost 3 bases, the J end lost 3 bases, and 11 bases lay between the germline ends. CDR1 and CDR2 (germline): GTSNPN, SVGIG (reference sequence). CDR3 amino acids: CAWSLMGEETQYF. The CDR3 nucleotides are TGTGCCTGGAGCCTGATGGGCGAAGAGACCCAGTACTTC.

In this sample, this clone turned up once. The CDR3 nucleotides are TGTGCCATCAGACGGGACACCATGAACACTGAAGCTTTCTTT. Translating gives CAIRRDTMNTEAFF. This rearrangement joins TRBV10-3 to TRBJ1-1; a possible D gene is TRBD1 (6 bases). This CDR3 has 14 residues. Germline-derived CDR1 and CDR2 are ENHRY and SYGVKD. Trimming left V 6 bases short and J 0 bases short, with 11 bases between.

The chain uses TRBV11-2 and TRBJ2-1; D perhaps matches TRBD1 (5 bases). The CDR3 sequence is 14 residues long. The germline V gene encodes CDR1 SGHAT and CDR2 FQNNGV. The germline V and J ends were trimmed by 2 bases and 1 base, with 6 bases remaining between them. CDR3 loop: CASSLTGSYNEQFF. The CDR3 DNA sequence: TGTGCCAGCAGCTTAACAGGTTCCTACAATGAGCAGTTCTTC.

This clone was recorded a few times. This chain uses TRBV28 with TRBJ2-5, with D tentatively TRBD1 (6 bases). Trimming removed 10 bases from V and 5 bases from J, with 14 bases in between. CDR3 size: 12 residues. Germline values: CDR1 MDHEN, CDR2 SYDVKM. CDR3 amino acids: CAIMDDRETQYF. The CDR3 DNA follows: TGTGCCATTATGGACGACAGGGAGACCCAGTACTTC.

The chain is built from TRBV5-6 and TRBJ2-5; no definite D call. The CDR3 consists of 14 residues. Germline assignment: CDR1 SGHDT and CDR2 YYEEEE. Trimming removed 1 base from V and 2 bases from J, with 9 bases in between. Here the CDR3 DNA reads TGTGCCAGCAGCTTGCGGAGTGGGCAAGAGACCCAGTACTTC. Its protein is CASSLRSGQETQYF.

The chain recombines TRBV29-1 with TRBJ2-3; 7 bases align to TRBD2. The CDR3 covers 14 residues. The germline CDR1 and CDR2 sequences are SQVTM and ANQGSEA. J gave up 1 base and V 4 bases, and 5 bases lay outside the gene matches. This CDR3 is CSVAAGAGTDTQYF. The CDR3 nucleotides read TGCAGCGTTGCCGCGGGAGCGGGCACAGATACGCAGTATTTT.

This chain uses TRBV3-1 (or the pseudogene TRBV3-2) with TRBJ1-6; D perhaps matches TRBD1 (5 bases). The V gene's germline CDR1 is LGHDT and CDR2 YNNKEL (reference sequence). CDR3 size: 14 residues. The V end was cut by 2 bases, the J end by 8 bases, with 10 bases between. The CDR3 DNA follows: TGTGCCAGCAGCCAACAGGGTAGTCATTCACCCCTCCACTTT. It encodes CASSQQGSHSPLHF.

The chain couples TRBV11-3 to TRBJ2-2, with D perhaps TRBD2 (6 bases). The V end lost 3 bases, the J end lost 1 base, and 12 bases lay between the germline ends. CDR1 is SGHNT and CDR2 is YENEEA in the germline V gene. The CDR3 extends over 16 amino acids. The CDR3 DNA follows: TGTGCCAGCAGCTTGGCGGGGCAGTTGAACACCGGGGAGCTGTTTTTT. It translates to CASSLAGQLNTGELFF.

J is TRBJ2-1 and V is TRBV29-1; possibly TRBD2 for D (5 bases). V lost 4 bases and J 0 bases, leaving 7 bases between the germline ends. This CDR3 contains 13 residues. Germline V gives CDR1 SQVTM, CDR2 ANQGSEA. CDR3: CSVVGSSYNEQFF. The CDR3 bases are TGCAGCGTTGTGGGGAGCTCCTACAATGAGCAGTTCTTC.

This clone was observed once. The rearrangement uses TRBV7-2 and TRBJ2-7; 7 bases line up with TRBD1. CDR1 is SGHTA, CDR2 FQGNSA, per germline. The CDR3 contains 16 residues. Germline trimming cut 1 base from V and 1 base from J; bases unmatched to any gene: 7. CDR3 in amino acids: CASSLEGAVGSYEQYV. DNA of the CDR3: TGTGCCAGCAGCTTAGAGGGGGCAGTAGGATCCTACGAGCAGTACGTC.

The rearrangement joins TRBV11-3 to TRBJ1-6, with unresolved D. The germline CDR1 and CDR2 sequences are SGHNT and YENEEA. Trimming cost V 6 bases and J 8 bases, with 8 bases left between them. This CDR3 region has 12 residues. CDR3 sequence (DNA): TGTGCCAGCAGTTCGTTTGATTCACCCCTCCACTTT. Its translation: CASSSFDSPLHF.